This T cell receptor beta chain was found in a study of blood T cell repertoires in COVID-19 (dated by TCRdb to between 2020 and 2021). Study-wide context: Collaborator samples came from the United States, Italy and Spain and covered acute and convalescent phases of COVID-19. The prospective study material was composed of cDNA or gDNA derived from T cells, B-cell-depleted T cells, or PBMCs. Subjects who had been exposed to COVID-19, were actively infected with it, or had recovered from it provided the deeply sampled blood TCRbeta repertoires that made up the dataset. The repertoires were made available in a free public database intended to serve as a resource for research on the immune response to SARS-CoV-2. Samples were obtained from the ongoing ImmuneRACE study (first 160 participants) and from about 1,300 subjects provided by 6 global collaborators. The sample metadata nearly always contained a de-identified subject ID, COVID-19 status, age in years and sex. Where available, HLA class I and class II types were obtained from metadata supplied by the sample provider rather than from assay-based typing. Here is what the overall study found, with its caveats: The amount of clinical and demographic metadata varied by source and participant and was provided uncurated.

About this clone: Its antigen remains unidentified. Base qualities were left out, and no much larger clone turns up one base away.

Participants in the prospective study were enrolled through a virtual design, were aged 18 to 89 years, and lived in under 25 United States geographic areas. In the prospective study, cohorts were assigned on the basis of participant-reported clinical history obtained from a screening survey and a study questionnaire. Recovered participants in ImmuneRACE Cohort 3 were defined as having two consecutive negative NP/OP PCR tests, clearance from a healthcare professional, or resolution of symptoms. Each participant in the prospective study had whole blood, serum and a nasopharyngeal or oropharyngeal swab collected by mobile phlebotomists. Over a roughly 2-month period, participants in the prospective study had the option of providing additional blood draws and questionnaires. Before DNA extraction, prospective study blood samples were shipped either frozen or at room temperature. The immunoSEQ Assay, a bias-controlled multiplex PCR, was used to amplify TCRbeta CDR3 regions from genomic DNA. Regarding the original processing steps: The number of nucleated cells in each sample was estimated by amplification of reference gene primers within the assay. To quantify the absolute abundance of each unique TCRbeta CDR3 rearrangement, sequence reads were collapsed and filtered. Productive Simpson clonality was computed per sample as the square root of Simpson's diversity index over productive rearrangements. This immuneACCESS table, as held by TCRdb, lists in-frame sequences with V and J called but not all clones. Of the missing ones, under half trace to an unresolved V gene in checked studies; the others have no known cause. That table gives V, J and clone size, and the DNA gave D and trimming. This sample holds hundreds of thousands of clones; over 75% were observed only once. Clones ranked in the top ten supply roughly 8.9% of the sample.

The sequence was obtained from a woman between 40 and 50 years old who had recovered from COVID-19. The sample was PBMCs or T cells enriched from blood (not recorded which).

The nucleotide sequence reads TGTGCCAGCAGTGGGACAGGGGGCCCCTACGAGCAGTACTTC. This translates into CASSGTGGPYEQYF. The rearrangement combines TRBV21-1 with TRBJ2-7; the D call TRBD1 from the table was never checked on the DNA. TRBV21-1 has pseudogene status. The CDR3 spans 14 residues, from the cysteine through the phenylalanine. Only the CDR3 region is kept as DNA, spanning 42 bases read in frame from base 1.